Sequencing of this TCR beta chain was carried out in a study of control samples from healthy donors and cancer patients. Only in-frame clones appear in the TCRdb table, and some are missing; sequencing was by immunoSEQ multiplex PCR. The sample contains roughly 80,000 clones, roughly 92% of which appear only once. Sample: blood. The receptor was derived from a woman aged 55-70 years in good health.

Here the CDR3 DNA reads TGTGCCAGCGCGGGCGCCGAGCGAAGCTACAATGAGCAGTTCTTC. As protein: CASAGAERSYNEQFF. The rearrangement joins TRBV2 to TRBJ2-1; the D gene is possibly TRBD2 (5 bases). Trimming cost V 8 bases and J 3 bases, with 17 bases left between them. From germline, CDR1 is SNHLY and CDR2 FYNNEI. The CDR3 sequence is 15 residues long.